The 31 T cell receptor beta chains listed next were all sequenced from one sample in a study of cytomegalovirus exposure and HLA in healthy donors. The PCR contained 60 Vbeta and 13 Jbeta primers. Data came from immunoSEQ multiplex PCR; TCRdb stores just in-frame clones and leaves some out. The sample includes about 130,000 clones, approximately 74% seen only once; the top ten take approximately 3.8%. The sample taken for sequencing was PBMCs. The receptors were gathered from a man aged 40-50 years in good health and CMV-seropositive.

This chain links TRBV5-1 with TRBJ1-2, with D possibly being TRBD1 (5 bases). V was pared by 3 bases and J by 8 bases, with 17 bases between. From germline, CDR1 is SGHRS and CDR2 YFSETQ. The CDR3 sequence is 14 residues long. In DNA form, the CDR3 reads TGCGCCAGCAGCTCGTCGGGGGGGACCCGAGGCTACACCTTC. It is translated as CASSSSGGTRGYTF.

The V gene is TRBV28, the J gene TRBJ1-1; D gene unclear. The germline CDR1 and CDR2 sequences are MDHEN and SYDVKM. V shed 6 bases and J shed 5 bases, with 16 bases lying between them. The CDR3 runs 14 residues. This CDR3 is CASSERGSRTEAFF. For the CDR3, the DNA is TGTGCCAGCAGCGAGAGAGGGAGTCGGACTGAAGCTTTCTTT. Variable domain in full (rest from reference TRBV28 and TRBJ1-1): DVKVTQSSRYLVKRTGEKVFLECVQDMDHENMFWYRQDPGLGLRLIYFSYDVKMKEKGDIPEGYSVSREKKERFSLILESASTNQTSMYLCASSERGSRTEAFFGQGTRLTVV.

The CDR3 bases are TGTGCCAGCAGTACGAGCTCCTATAATTCACCCCTCCACTTT. Translated, it gives CASSTSSYNSPLHF. The chain combines TRBV14 with TRBJ1-6, with D hard to call. Trimming cost V 6 bases and J 0 bases, with 6 bases left between them. In germline, CDR1 is SGHDN, CDR2 FVKESK. CDR3 length: 14 amino acids.

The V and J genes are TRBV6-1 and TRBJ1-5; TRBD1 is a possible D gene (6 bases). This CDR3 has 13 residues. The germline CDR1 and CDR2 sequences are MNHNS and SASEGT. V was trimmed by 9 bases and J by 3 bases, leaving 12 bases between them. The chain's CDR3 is CASEGVSNQPQHF. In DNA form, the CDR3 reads TGTGCCAGTGAGGGGGTTTCCAATCAGCCCCAGCATTTT.

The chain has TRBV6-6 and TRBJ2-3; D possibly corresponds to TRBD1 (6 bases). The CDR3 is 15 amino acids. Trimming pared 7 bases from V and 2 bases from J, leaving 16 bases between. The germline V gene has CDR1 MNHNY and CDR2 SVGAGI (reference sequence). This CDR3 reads CASTEPGQFTDTQYF. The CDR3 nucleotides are TGTGCCAGCACTGAGCCCGGACAGTTCACAGATACGCAGTATTTT.

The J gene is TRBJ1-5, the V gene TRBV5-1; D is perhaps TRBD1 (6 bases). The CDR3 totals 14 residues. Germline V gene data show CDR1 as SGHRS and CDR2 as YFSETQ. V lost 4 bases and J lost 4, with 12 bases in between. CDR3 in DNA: TGCGCCAGCAGCCCGGGGGGCAGAAATCAGCCCCAGCATTTT. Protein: CASSPGGRNQPQHF.

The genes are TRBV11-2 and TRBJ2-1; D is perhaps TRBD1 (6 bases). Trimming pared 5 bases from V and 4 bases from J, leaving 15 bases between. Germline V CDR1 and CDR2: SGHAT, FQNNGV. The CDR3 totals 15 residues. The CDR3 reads CASSKGQGGYNEQFF. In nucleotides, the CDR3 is TGTGCCAGCAGCAAGGGACAAGGGGGATACAATGAGCAGTTCTTC.

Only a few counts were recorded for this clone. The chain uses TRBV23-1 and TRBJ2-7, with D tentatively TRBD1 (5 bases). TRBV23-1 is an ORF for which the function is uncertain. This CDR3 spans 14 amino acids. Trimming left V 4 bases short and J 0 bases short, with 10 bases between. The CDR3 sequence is CASSPGHDSYEQYF. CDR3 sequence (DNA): TGCGCCAGCAGTCCCGGACACGACTCCTACGAGCAGTACTTC.

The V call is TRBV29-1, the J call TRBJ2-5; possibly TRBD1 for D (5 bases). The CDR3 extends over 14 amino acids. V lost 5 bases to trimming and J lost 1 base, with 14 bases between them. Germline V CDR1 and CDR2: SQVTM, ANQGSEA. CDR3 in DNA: TGCAGCGTTCCGACACAGGCTTTCCAAGAGACCCAGTACTTC. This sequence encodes CSVPTQAFQETQYF.

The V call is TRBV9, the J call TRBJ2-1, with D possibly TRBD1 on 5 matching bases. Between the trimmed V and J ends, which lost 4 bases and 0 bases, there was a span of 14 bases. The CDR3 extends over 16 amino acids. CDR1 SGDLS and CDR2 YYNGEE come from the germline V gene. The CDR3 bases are TGTGCCAGCAGCCCCCCAGGGCGGAGCTCCTACAATGAGCAGTTCTTC. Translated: CASSPPGRSSYNEQFF.

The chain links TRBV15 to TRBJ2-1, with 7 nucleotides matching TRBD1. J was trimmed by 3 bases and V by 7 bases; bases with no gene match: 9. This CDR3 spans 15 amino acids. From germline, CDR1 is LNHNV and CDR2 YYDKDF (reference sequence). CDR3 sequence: CATKLGRGSYNEQFF. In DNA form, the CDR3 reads TGTGCCACCAAGCTAGGCAGGGGGAGCTACAATGAGCAGTTCTTC.

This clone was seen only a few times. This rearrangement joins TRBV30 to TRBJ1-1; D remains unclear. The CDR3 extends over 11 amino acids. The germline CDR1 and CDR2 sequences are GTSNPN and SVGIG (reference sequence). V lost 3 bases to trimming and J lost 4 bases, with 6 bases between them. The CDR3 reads CAWSVSTEAFF. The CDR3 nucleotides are TGTGCCTGGAGCGTTAGCACTGAAGCTTTCTTT.

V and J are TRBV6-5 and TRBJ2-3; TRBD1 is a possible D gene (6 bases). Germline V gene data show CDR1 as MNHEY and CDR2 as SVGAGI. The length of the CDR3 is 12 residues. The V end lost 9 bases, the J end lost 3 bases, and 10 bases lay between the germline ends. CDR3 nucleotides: TGTGCCAGTCACAGGGAAACAGATACGCAGTATTTT. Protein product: CASHRETDTQYF.

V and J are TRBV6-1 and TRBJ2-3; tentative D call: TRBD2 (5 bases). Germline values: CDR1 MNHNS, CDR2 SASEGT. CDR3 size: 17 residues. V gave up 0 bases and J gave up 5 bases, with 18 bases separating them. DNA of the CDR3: TGTGCCAGCAGTGAAGCGGAATCCTACGGGGTTAGAGATACGCAGTATTTT. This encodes CASSEAESYGVRDTQYF.

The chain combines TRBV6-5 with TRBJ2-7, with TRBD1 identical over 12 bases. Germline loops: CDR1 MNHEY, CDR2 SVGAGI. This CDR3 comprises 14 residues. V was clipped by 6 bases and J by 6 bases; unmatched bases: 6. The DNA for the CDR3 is TGTGCCAGCAGCCCCGGGACAGGGGGCGGCGAGCAGTACTTC. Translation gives CASSPGTGGGEQYF.

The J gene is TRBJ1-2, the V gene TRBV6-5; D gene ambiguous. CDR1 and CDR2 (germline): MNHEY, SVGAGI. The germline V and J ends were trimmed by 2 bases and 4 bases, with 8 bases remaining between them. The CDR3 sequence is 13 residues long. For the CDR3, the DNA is TGTGCCAGCAGTTACGGGCCCGTCTATGGCTACACCTTC. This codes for CASSYGPVYGYTF.

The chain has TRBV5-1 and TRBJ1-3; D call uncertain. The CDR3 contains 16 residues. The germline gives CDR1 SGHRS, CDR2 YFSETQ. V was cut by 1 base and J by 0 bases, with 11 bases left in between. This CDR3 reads CASSLRGDSSGNTIYF. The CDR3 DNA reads TGCGCCAGCAGCTTGCGGGGAGATAGCTCTGGAAACACCATATATTTT.

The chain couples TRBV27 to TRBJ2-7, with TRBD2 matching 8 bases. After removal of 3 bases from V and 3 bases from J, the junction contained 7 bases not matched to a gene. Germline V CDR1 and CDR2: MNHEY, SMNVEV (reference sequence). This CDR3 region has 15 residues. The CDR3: CASSLMLAGDYEQYF. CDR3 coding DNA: TGTGCCAGCAGTTTGATGCTAGCGGGTGACTACGAGCAGTACTTC.

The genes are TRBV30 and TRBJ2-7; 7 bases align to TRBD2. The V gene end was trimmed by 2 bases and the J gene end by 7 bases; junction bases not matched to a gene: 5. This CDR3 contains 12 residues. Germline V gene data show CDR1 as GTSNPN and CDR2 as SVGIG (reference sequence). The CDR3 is CAWSRLAGEQYF. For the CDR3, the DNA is TGTGCCTGGAGTAGACTAGCAGGGGAGCAGTACTTC.

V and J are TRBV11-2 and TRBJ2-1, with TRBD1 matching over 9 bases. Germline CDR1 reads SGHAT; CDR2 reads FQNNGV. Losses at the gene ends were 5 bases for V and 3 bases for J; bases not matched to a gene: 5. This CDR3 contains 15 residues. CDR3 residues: CASSTYRGHYNEQFF. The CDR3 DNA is TGTGCCAGCAGCACCTACAGGGGGCACTACAATGAGCAGTTCTTC.

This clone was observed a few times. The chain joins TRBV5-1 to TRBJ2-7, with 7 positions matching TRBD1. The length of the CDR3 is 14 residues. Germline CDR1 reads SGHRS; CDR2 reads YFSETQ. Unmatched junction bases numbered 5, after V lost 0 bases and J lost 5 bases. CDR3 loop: CASSLEGAGDEQYF. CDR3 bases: TGCGCCAGCAGCTTGGAGGGGGCAGGGGACGAGCAGTACTTC.

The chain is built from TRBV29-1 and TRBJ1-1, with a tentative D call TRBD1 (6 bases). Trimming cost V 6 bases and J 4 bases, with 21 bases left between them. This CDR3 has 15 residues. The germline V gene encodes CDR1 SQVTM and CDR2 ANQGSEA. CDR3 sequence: CSVTSGAGVATEAFF. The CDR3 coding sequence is TGCAGCGTCACCTCTGGGGCAGGGGTGGCCACTGAAGCTTTCTTT.

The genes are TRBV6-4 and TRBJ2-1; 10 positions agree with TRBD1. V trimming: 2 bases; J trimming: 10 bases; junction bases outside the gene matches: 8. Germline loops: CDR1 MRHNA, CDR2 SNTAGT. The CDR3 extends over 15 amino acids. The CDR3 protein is CASSDGGQGMGEQFF. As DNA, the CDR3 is TGTGCCAGCAGTGACGGGGGACAGGGGATGGGGGAGCAGTTCTTC.

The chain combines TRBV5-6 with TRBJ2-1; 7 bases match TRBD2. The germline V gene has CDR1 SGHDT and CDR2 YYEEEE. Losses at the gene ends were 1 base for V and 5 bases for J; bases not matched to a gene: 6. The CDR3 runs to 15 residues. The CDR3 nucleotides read TGTGCCAGCAGCTTGCGCGTCCGGGGGGACAATGAGCAGTTCTTC. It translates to CASSLRVRGDNEQFF. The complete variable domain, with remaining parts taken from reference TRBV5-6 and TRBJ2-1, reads DAGVTQSPTHLIKTRGQQVTLRCSPKSGHDTVSWYQQALGQGPQFIFQYYEEEERQRGNFPDRFSGHQFPNYSSELNVNALLLGDSALYLCASSLRVRGDNEQFFGPGTRLTVL.

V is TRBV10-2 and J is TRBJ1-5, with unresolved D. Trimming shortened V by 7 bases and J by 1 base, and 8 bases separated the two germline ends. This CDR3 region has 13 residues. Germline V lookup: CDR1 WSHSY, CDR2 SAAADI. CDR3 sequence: CASKSGSNQPQHF. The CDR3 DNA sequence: TGCGCCAGCAAGTCAGGCAGCAATCAGCCCCAGCATTTT.

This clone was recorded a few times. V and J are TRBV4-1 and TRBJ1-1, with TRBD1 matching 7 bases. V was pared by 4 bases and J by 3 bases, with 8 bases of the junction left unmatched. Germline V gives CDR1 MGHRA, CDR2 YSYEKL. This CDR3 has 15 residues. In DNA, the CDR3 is TGCGCCAGCAGCCCCCGCCGACAGGGTGACACTGAAGCTTTCTTT. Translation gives CASSPRRQGDTEAFF.

CDR3 protein: CASSRGQRNTEAFF. The CDR3 bases are TGTGCCAGCAGCCGGGGACAGAGGAACACTGAAGCTTTCTTT. This chain joins TRBV5-6 and TRBJ1-1, with 7 bases lining up with TRBD1. V lost 4 bases to trimming and J lost 1 base; unmatched junction nucleotides: 4. CDR3 length: 14 amino acids. The V gene's germline CDR1 is SGHDT and CDR2 YYEEEE.

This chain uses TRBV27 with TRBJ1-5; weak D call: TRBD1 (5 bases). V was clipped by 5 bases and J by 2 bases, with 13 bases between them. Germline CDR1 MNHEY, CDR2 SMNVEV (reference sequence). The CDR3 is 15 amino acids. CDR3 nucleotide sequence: TGTGCCAGCAGTCCGAATCGGGGGGGCAATCAGCCCCAGCATTTT. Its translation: CASSPNRGGNQPQHF.

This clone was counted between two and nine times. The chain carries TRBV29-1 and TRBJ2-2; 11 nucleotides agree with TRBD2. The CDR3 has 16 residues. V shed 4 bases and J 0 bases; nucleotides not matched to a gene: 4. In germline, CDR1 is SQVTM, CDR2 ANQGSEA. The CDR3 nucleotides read TGCAGCGTTGTTAGCGGGAGGGGAGCGAACACCGGGGAGCTGTTTTTT. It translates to CSVVSGRGANTGELFF.

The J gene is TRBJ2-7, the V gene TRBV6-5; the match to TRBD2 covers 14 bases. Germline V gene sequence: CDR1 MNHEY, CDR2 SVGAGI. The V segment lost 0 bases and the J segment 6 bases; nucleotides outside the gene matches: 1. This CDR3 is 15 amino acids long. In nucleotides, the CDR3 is TGTGCCAGCAGTTACTCCGGACTAGCGGGAGGCGAGCAGTACTTC. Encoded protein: CASSYSGLAGGEQYF.

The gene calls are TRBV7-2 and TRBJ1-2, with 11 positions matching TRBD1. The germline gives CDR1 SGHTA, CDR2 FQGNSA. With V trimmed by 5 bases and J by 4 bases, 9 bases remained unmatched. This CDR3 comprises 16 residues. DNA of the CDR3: TGTGCCAGCAGCCCAAGGACAGGGGGCGCTAGCTATGGCTACACCTTC. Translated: CASSPRTGGASYGYTF.